A selection of T cell receptor beta chains follows, all from one sample in a study of T-cell memory formation after mild COVID-19. MiXCR, applied by TCRdb to the 5' RACE reads, yields one record per CDR3 protein. The table shows a few hundred thousand distinct CDR3 sequences, with approximately 15% occurring only once. The sample taken for sequencing was PBMCs or a T cell subset sorted from them (not recorded which). The receptor set was obtained from a man aged 18 to 35 who had mild COVID-19 (a few samples of this study predate the infection). Cell type and time point are not known. CDR3s leave out the opening cysteine and the closing phenylalanine or tryptophan. Only part of the rows carry a size: once, few, many, or a class if the clone is expanded.

v_gene	abundance	j_gene	CDR3aa
TRBV4-2	few	TRBJ1-2	ASSQEPDLSYGYT
TRBV4-2	NA	TRBJ2-1	ASSLVRSGDEQF
TRBV20-1	few	TRBJ1-5	SAQDRGIFSNQPQH
TRBV5-6	NA	TRBJ2-4	ASSLLRGQIAKNIQY
TRBV20-1	many	TRBJ2-4	SARSGTVQNIQY
TRBV18	NA	TRBJ1-1	ASSGDRAAKAF
TRBV7-2	NA	TRBJ2-2	ASSLSGVDTGELF
TRBV6-9	NA	TRBJ2-7	ASSYPGVGSSYEQY
TRBV3-1	few	TRBJ2-5	ASSQEGAGRETQY
TRBV4-1	NA	TRBJ1-2	ASSQVGSRYGYT
TRBV5-1	NA	TRBJ1-4	ASSYQGARGEKLF
TRBV20-1	few	TRBJ2-1	SARDTGGYDHNEQF
TRBV15	NA	TRBJ2-7	ATSVSSGSSYEQY
TRBV7-8	few	TRBJ2-3	ASSDGDTQY
TRBV4-1	NA	TRBJ2-7	ASSQEAAPGYEQY
TRBV20-1	NA	TRBJ2-6	SAPRRQGASGANVLT
TRBV6-2/TRBV6-3	NA	TRBJ2-2	ASHKAVTGELF
TRBV5-1	few	TRBJ2-5	ASSGGVQETQY
TRBV6-2/TRBV6-3	once	TRBJ2-1	ASKLQGAEQF
TRBV20-1	NA	TRBJ2-5	SARFLETQY
TRBV6-2/TRBV6-3	few	TRBJ1-1	AGSGRNTEAF
TRBV15	NA	TRBJ1-3	ATSREIGQYGNTIY
TRBV7-2	NA	TRBJ2-2	ASSLSRELTGELF
TRBV20-1	few	TRBJ1-1	SAPTGVMNTEAF
TRBV11-2	NA	TRBJ2-2	ASSLAGATIPGELF
TRBV10-1	NA	TRBJ1-3	ASKGRPGNTIY
TRBV7-2	few	TRBJ1-5	ASSPQGVPGNQPQH
TRBV5-1	many	TRBJ2-3	ASSLGDSTDTQY
TRBV4-1	few	TRBJ2-3	ASSQRKGSDTQY
TRBV5-1	NA	TRBJ2-3	ASSLPDRMVGDTQY
TRBV7-9	NA	TRBJ1-5	ASSPPGSFNQPQH
TRBV20-1	NA	TRBJ2-2	SASWANTGELF
TRBV6-1	NA	TRBJ2-7	ASSEYSVITYEQY
TRBV7-7	few	TRBJ2-5	ASSLISSDSQY
TRBV12-3/TRBV12-4	many	TRBJ2-2	ASSLRFTGELF
TRBV7-8	many	TRBJ1-5	ASSLEGQPQH
TRBV11-2	few	TRBJ1-1	ATIKPGNTEAF
TRBV6-2/TRBV6-3	few	TRBJ2-7	ASSNAGGHEQY
TRBV27	few	TRBJ2-4	ASSPTPTGTKNIQY
TRBV20-1	few	TRBJ2-5	SVPRTSLETQY
TRBV5-5	NA	TRBJ1-2	ASSVGVEGYT
TRBV28	few	TRBJ2-5	ASSYPGTSETQY
TRBV19	few	TRBJ2-5	ASNGGPSETQY
TRBV4-1	NA	TRBJ1-6	ASSQGQGGSDSPLH
TRBV29-1	many	TRBJ2-3	SVERQGGTDTQY
TRBV5-1	many	TRBJ2-1	ASSPRQGRNEQF
TRBV28	few	TRBJ2-2	ASIGTATNTGELF
TRBV7-9	few	TRBJ1-1	ASSPPGPRQGDTEAF
TRBV6-2/TRBV6-3	NA	TRBJ1-1	ASSSQQTGGADTEAF
TRBV27	few	TRBJ1-6	ASSSPNYRGNSPLH
TRBV4-3	few	TRBJ2-3	ASSQDLGRMGTDTQY
TRBV20-1	NA	TRBJ1-5	SARDLSEGAIEPQH
TRBV7-3	many	TRBJ2-5	ASSSGLQETQY
TRBV12-3/TRBV12-4	few	TRBJ2-3	ASSYDPGFTQY
TRBV5-4	NA	TRBJ2-5	ASSLLGLAEETQY